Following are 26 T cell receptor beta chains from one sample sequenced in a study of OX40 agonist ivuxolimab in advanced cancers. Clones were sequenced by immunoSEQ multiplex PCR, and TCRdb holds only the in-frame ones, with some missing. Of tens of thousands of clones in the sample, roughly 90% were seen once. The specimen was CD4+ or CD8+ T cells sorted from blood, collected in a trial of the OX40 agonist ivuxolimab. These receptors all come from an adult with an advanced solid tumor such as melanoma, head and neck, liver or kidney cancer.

This CDR3 reads CAIAGTSGSSNEQFF. The CDR3 nucleotides are TGTGCCATCGCGGGGACTAGCGGGAGTTCAAATGAGCAGTTCTTC. The gene calls are TRBV10-3 and TRBJ2-1; TRBD2 aligns across 14 bases. The CDR3 is 15 amino acids. The germline V gene encodes CDR1 ENHRY and CDR2 SYGVKD. V was clipped by 8 bases and J by 7 bases; unmatched bases: 7.

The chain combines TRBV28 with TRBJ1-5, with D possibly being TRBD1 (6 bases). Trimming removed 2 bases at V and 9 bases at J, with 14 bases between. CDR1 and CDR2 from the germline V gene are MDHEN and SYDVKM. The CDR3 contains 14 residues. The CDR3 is CASSLGGAGWPQHF. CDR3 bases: TGTGCCAGCAGTTTAGGGGGGGCAGGATGGCCCCAGCATTTT.

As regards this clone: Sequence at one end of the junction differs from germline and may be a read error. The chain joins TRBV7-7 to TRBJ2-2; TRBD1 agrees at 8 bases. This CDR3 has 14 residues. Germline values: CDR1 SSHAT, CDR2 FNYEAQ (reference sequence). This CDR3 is CASSDRGSTGELFF. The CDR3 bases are TGTGCTAGCAGCGACAGGGGTAGCACCGGGGAGCTGTTTTTT. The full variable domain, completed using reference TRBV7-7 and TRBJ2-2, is GAGVSQSPRYKVTKRGQDVTLRCDPISSHATLYWYQQALGQGPEFLTYFNYEAQPDKSGLPSDRFSAERPEGSISTLTIQRTEQRDSAMYRCASSDRGSTGELFFGEGSRLTVL.

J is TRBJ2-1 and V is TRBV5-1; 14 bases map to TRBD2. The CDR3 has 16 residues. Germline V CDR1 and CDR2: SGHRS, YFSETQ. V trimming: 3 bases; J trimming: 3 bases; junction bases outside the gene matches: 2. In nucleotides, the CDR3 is TGCGCCAGCAGCTCAGGACTAGCGGGAGGCTACAATGAGCAGTTCTTC. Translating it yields CASSSGLAGGYNEQFF.

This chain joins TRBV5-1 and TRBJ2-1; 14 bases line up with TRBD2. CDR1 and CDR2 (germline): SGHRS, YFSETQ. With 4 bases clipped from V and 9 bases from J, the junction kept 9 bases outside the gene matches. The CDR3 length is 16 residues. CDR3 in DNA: TGCGCCAGCAGCCCTATGACTAGCGGGAGGGTAAGTGAGCAGTTCTTC. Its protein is CASSPMTSGRVSEQFF.

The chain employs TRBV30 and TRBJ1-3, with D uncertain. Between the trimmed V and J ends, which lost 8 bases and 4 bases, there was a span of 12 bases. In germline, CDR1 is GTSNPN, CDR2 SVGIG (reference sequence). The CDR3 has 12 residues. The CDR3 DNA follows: TGTGCCGATAGGGATCTCGGAAACACCATATATTTT. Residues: CADRDLGNTIYF.

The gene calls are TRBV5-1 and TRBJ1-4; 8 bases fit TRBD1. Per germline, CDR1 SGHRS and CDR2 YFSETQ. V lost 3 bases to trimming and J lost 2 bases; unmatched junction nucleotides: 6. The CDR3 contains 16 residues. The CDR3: CASSSGQGGTNEKLFF. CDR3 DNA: TGCGCCAGCAGCTCCGGACAGGGAGGGACTAATGAAAAACTGTTTTTT.

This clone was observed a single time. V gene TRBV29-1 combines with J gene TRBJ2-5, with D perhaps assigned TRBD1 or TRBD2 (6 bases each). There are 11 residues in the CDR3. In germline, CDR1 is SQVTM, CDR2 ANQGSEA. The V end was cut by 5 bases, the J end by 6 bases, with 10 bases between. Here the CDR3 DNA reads TGCAGCGTTAGTGGGGGGCAGACCCAGTACTTC. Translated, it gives CSVSGGQTQYF.

The CDR3 DNA is TGTGCCAGCAGCCCCTCCGGGACAGGGGCAAATGAGCAGTTCTTC. Protein product: CASSPSGTGANEQFF. The genes are TRBV4-2 and TRBJ2-1, with 10 bases aligning to TRBD1. In germline, CDR1 is LGHNA, CDR2 YNFKEQ. The CDR3 contains 15 residues. V lost 4 bases to trimming and J lost 7 bases; unmatched junction nucleotides: 7.

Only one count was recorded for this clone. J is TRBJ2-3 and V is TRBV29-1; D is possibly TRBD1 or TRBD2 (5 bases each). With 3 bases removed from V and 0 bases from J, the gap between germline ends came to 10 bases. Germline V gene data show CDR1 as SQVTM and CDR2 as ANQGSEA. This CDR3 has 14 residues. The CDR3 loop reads CSVEGVPSTDTQYF. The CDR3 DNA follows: TGCAGCGTTGAGGGGGTGCCTAGCACAGATACGCAGTATTTT.

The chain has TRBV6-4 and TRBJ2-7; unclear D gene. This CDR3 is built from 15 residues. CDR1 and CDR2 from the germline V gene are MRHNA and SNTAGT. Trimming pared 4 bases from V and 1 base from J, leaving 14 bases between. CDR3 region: CASSVGQNPSYEQYF. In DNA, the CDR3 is TGTGCCAGCAGTGTAGGGCAGAATCCTTCCTACGAGCAGTACTTC.

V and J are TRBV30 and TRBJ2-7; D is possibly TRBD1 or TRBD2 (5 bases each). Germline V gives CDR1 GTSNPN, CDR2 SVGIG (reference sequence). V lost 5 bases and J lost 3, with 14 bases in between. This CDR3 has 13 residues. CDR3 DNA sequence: TGTGCCTGGGCCGGGACCCCACTCTACGAGCAGTACTTC. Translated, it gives CAWAGTPLYEQYF.

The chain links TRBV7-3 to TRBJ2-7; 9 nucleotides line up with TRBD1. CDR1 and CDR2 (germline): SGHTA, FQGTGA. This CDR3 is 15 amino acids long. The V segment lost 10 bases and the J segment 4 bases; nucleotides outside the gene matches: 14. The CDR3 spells CANLTKGQGSYEQYF. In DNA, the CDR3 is TGTGCCAACCTCACCAAGGGACAGGGATCTTACGAGCAGTACTTC.

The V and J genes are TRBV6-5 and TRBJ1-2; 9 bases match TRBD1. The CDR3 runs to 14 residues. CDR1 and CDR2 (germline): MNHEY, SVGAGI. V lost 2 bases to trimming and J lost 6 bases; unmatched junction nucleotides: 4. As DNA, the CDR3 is TGTGCCAGCAGTTACGGGGACAGGGCCGATGGCTACACCTTC. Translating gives CASSYGDRADGYTF.

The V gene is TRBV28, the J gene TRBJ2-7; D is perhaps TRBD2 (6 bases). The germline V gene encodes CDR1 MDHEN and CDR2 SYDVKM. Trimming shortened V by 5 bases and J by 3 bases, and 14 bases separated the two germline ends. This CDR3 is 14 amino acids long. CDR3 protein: CASSPGTRIYEQYF. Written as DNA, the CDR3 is TGTGCCAGCAGTCCCGGGACTCGGATCTACGAGCAGTACTTC.

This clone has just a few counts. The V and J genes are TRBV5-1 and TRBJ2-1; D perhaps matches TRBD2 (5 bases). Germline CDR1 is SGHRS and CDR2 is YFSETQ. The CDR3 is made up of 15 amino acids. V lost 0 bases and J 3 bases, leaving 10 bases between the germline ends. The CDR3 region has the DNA TGCGCCAGCAGCTTGGTGGAGAGGGACTACAATGAGCAGTTCTTC. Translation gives CASSLVERDYNEQFF.

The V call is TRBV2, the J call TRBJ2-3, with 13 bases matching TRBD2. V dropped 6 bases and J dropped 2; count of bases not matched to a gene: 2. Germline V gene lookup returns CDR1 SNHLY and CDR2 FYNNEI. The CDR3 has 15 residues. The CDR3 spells CASSGLAGDTDTQYF. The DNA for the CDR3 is TGTGCCAGCAGCGGACTAGCGGGAGACACAGATACGCAGTATTTT.

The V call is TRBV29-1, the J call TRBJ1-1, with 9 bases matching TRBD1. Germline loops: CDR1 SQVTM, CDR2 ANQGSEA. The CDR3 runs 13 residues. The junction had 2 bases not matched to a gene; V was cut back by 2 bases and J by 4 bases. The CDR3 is CSVEPTGGTEAFF. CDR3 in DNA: TGCAGCGTTGAACCGACAGGGGGCACTGAAGCTTTCTTT.

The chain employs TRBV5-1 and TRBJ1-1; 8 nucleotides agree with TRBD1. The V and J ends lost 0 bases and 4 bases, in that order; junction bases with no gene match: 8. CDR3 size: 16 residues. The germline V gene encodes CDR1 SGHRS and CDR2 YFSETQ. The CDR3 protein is CASSLAPGQGVTEAFF. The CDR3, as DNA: TGCGCCAGCAGCTTGGCCCCCGGACAGGGAGTCACTGAAGCTTTCTTT. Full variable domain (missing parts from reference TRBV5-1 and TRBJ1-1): KAGVTQTPRYLIKTRGQQVTLSCSPISGHRSVSWYQQTPGQGLQFLFEYFSETQRNKGNFPGRFSGRQFSNSRSEMNVSTLELGDSALYLCASSLAPGQGVTEAFFGQGTRLTVV.

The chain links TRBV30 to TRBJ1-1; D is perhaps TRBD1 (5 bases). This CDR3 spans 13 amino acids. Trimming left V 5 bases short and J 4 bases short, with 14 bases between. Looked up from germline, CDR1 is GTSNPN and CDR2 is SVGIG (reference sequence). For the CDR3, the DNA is TGTGCCTGGGTCGCCGGGGCGAGCACTGAAGCTTTCTTT. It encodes CAWVAGASTEAFF.

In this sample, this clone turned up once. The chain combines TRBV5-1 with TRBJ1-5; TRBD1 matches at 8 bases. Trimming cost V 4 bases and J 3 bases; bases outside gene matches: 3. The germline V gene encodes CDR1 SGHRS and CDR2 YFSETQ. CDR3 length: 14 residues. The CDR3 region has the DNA TGCGCCAGCAGCCCACAGGGGGACAATCAGCCCCAGCATTTT. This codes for CASSPQGDNQPQHF.

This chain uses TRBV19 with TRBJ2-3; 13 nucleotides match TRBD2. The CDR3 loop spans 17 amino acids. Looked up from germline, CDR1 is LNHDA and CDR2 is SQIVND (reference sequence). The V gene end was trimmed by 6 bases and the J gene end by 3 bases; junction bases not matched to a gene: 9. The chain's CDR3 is CASSVTSGRARTDTQYF. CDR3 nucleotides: TGTGCCAGTAGCGTTACTAGCGGGAGGGCCAGGACAGATACGCAGTATTTT.

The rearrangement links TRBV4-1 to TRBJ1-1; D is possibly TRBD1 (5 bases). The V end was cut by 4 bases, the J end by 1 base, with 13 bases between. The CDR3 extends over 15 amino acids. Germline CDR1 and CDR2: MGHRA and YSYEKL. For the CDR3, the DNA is TGCGCCAGCAGCCGAGCCCGGGACGGGAACACTGAAGCTTTCTTT. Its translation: CASSRARDGNTEAFF.

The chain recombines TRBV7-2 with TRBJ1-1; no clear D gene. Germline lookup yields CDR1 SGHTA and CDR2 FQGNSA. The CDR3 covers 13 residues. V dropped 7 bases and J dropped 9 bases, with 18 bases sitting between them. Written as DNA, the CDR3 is TGTGCCAGCACCAAAGGGAGTTGGAACAAAGCTTTCTTT. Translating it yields CASTKGSWNKAFF.

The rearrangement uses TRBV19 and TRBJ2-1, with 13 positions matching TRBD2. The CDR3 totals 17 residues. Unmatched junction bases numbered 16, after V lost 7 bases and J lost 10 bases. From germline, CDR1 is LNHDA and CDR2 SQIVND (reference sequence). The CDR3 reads CASTPQGTSGTHTEQFF. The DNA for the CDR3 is TGTGCCAGTACCCCCCAGGGGACTAGCGGGACTCACACGGAGCAGTTCTTC.

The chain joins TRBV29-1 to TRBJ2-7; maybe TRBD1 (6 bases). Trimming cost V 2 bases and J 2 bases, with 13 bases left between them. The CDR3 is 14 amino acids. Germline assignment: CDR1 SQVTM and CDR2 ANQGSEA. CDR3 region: CSVETPGAPYEQYF. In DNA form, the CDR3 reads TGCAGCGTTGAAACCCCAGGGGCACCCTACGAGCAGTACTTC.